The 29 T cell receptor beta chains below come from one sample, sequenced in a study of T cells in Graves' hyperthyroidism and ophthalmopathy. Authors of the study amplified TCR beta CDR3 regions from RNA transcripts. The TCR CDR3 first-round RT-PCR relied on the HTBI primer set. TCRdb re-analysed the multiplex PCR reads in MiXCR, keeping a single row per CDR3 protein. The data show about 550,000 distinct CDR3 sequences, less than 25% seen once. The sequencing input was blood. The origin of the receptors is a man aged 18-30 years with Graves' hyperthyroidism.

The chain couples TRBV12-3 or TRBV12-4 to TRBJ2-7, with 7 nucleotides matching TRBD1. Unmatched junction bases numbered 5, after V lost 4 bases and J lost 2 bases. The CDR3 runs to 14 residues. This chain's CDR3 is CASSSGQDTYEQYF. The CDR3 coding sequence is TGTGCCAGCAGTTCCGGACAGGATACCTACGAGCAGTACTTC.

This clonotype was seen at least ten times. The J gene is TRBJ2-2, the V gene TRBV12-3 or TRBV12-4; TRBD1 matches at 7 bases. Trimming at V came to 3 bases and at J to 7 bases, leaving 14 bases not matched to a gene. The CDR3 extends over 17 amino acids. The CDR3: CASSLIALGQRNGELFF. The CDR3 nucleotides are TGTGCCAGCAGTTTGATCGCCCTGGGACAGAGGAACGGGGAGCTGTTTTTT.

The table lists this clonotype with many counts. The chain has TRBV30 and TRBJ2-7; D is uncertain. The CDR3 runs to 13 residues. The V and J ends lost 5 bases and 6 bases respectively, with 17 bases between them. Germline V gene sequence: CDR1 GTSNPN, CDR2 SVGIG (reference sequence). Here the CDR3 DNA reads TGTGCCTGGGCCACGGATTGGGTCGGCGAGCAGTACTTC. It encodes CAWATDWVGEQYF. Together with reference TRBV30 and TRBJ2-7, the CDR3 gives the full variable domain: SQTIHQWPATLVQPVGSPLSLECTVEGTSNPNLYWYRQAAGRGLQLLFYSVGIGQISSEVPQNLSASRPQDRQFILSSKKLLLSDSGFYLCAWATDWVGEQYFGPGTRLTVT.

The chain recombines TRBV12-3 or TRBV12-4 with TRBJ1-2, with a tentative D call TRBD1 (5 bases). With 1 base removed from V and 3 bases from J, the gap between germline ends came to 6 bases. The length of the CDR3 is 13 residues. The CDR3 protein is CASSLGTHYGYTF. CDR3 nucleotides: TGTGCCAGCAGTTTAGGGACACACTATGGCTACACCTTC.

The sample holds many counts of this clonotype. The CDR3: CASRVQGRGTMNTEAFF. CDR3 DNA sequence: TGTGCCAGTAGGGTACAGGGGAGGGGGACCATGAACACTGAAGCTTTCTTT. The rearrangement links TRBV19 to TRBJ1-1, with 7 bases lining up with TRBD1. With V trimmed by 6 bases and J by 0 bases, 13 bases remained unmatched. CDR1 and CDR2 from the germline V gene are LNHDA and SQIVND (reference sequence). The CDR3 spans 17 residues.

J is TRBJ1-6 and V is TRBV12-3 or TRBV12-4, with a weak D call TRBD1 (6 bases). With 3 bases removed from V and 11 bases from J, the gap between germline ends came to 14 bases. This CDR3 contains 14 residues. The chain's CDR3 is CASSLAGGNPPLHF. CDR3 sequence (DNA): TGTGCCAGCAGTTTGGCGGGGGGCAACCCACCCCTCCACTTT.

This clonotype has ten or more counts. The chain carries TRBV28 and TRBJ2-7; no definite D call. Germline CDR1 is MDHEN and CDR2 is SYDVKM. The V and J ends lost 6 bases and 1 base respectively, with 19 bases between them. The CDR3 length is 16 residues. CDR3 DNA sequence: TGTGCCAGCAGCCCCGAGCCCACATTTCGGTCCTACGAGCAGTACTTC. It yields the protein CASSPEPTFRSYEQYF.

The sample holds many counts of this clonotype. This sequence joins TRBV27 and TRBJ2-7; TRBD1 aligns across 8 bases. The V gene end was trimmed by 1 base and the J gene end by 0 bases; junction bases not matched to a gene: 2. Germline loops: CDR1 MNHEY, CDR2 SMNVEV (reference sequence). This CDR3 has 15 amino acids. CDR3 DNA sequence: TGTGCCAGCAGTTTATGGACAGGGCCCTCCTACGAGCAGTACTTC. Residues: CASSLWTGPSYEQYF.

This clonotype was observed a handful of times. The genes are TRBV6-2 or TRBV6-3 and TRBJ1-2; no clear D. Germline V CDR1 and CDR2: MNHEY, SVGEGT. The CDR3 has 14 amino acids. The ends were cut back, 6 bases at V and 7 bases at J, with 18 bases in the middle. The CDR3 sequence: CASREFGRLGGYTF. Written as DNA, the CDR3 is TGTGCCAGCAGAGAGTTCGGAAGACTGGGTGGCTACACCTTC.

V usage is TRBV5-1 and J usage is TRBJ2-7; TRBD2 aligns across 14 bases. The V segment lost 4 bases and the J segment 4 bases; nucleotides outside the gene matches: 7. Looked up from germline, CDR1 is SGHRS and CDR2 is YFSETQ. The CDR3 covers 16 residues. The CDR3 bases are TGCGCCAGCAGCACGGGACTAGCGGGAGATTGGTACGAGCAGTACTTC. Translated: CASSTGLAGDWYEQYF.

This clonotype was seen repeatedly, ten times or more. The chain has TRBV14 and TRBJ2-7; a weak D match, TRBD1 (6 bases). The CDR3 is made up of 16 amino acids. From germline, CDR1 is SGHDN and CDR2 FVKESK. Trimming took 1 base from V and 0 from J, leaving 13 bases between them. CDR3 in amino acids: CASSQAGRGTSYEQYF. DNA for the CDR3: TGTGCCAGCAGCCAAGCGGGCAGGGGCACCTCCTACGAGCAGTACTTC.

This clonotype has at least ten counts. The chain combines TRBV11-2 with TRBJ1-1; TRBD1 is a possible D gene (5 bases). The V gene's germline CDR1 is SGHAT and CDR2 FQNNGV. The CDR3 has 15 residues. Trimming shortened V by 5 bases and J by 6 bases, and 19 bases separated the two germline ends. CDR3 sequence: CASSPLQAIGPEAFF. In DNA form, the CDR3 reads TGTGCCAGCAGCCCGTTACAGGCCATTGGACCTGAAGCTTTCTTT. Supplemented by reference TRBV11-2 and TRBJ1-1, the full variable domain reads EAGVAQSPRYKIIEKRQSVAFWCNPISGHATLYWYQQILGQGPKLLIQFQNNGVVDDSQLPKDRFSAERLKGVDSTLKIQPAKLEDSAVYLCASSPLQAIGPEAFFGQGTRLTVV.

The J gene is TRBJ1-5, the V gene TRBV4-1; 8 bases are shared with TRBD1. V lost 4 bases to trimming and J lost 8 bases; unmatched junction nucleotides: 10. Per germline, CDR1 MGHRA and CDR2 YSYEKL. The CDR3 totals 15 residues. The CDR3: CASSRYRGEGEPQHF. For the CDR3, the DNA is TGCGCCAGCAGCCGTTACAGGGGGGAGGGGGAGCCCCAGCATTTT.

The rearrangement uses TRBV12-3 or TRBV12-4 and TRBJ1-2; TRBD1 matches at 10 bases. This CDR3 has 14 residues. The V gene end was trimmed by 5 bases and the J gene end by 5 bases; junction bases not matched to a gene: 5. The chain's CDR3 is CASSPKGQGYGYTF. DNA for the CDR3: TGTGCCAGCAGTCCAAAGGGACAGGGGTATGGCTACACCTTC.

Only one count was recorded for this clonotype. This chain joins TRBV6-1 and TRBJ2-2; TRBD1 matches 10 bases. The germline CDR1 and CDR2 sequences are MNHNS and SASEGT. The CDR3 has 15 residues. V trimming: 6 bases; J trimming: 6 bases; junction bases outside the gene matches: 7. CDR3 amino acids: CASRHRDRGPGELFF. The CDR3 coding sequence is TGTGCCAGCAGGCACCGGGACAGGGGTCCCGGGGAGCTGTTTTTT.

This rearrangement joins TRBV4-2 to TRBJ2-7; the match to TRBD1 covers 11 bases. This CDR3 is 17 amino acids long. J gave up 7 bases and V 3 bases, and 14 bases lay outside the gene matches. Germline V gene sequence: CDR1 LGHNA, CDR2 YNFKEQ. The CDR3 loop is CASSQGPAGQGALEQYF. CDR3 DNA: TGTGCCAGCAGCCAGGGACCCGCCGGACAGGGGGCTTTGGAGCAGTACTTC.

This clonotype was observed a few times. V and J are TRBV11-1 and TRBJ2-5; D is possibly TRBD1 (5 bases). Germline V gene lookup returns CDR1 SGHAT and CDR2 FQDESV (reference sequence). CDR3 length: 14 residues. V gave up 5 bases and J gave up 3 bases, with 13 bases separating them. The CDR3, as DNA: TGTGCCAGCAGCCCCGAACAAGGGGAAGAGACCCAGTACTTC. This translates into CASSPEQGEETQYF.

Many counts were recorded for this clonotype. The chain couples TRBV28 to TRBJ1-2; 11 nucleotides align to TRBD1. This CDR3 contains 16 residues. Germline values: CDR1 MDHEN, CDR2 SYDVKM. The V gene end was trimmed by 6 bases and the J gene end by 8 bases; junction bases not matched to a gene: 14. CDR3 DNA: TGTGCCAGCAGCACCCTTTTTTCGGACAGGGGGCACGGCTACACCTTC. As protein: CASSTLFSDRGHGYTF.

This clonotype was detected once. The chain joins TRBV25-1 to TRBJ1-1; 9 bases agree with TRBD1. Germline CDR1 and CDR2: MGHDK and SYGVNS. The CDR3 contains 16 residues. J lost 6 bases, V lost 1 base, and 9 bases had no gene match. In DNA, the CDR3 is TGTGCCAGCAGTGAATTCGCACCTGGGACAGGGCCTGAAGCTTTCTTT. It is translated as CASSEFAPGTGPEAFF. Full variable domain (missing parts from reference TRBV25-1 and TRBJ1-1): EADIYQTPRYLVIGTGKKITLECSQTMGHDKMYWYQQDPGMELHLIHYSYGVNSTEKGDLSSESTVSRIRTEHFPLTLESARPSHTSQYLCASSEFAPGTGPEAFFGQGTRLTVV.

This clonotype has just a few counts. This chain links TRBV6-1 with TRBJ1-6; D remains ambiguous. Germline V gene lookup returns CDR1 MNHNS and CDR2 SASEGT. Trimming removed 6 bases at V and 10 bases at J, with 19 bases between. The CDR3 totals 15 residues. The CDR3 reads CASRDQYAGRSPLHF. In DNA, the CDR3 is TGTGCCAGCAGAGACCAGTATGCGGGCAGATCACCCCTCCACTTT.

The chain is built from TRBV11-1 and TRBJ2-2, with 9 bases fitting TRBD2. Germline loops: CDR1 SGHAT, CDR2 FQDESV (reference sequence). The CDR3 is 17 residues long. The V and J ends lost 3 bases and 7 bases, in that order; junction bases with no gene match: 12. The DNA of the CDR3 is TGTGCCAGCAGCTTCCCTCCGGCTAGCGGGGACGACGGGGAGCTGTTTTTT. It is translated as CASSFPPASGDDGELFF.

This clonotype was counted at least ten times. CDR3 coding DNA: TGCAGTGCTAGAGATCGCCGACAGCTTAGCAATCAGCCCCAGCATTTT. This encodes CSARDRRQLSNQPQHF. The chain carries TRBV20-1 and TRBJ1-5; maybe TRBD1 (5 bases). Germline V CDR1 and CDR2: DFQATT, SNEGSKA (reference sequence). The CDR3 extends over 16 amino acids. V lost 0 bases and J 0 bases, leaving 12 bases between the germline ends.

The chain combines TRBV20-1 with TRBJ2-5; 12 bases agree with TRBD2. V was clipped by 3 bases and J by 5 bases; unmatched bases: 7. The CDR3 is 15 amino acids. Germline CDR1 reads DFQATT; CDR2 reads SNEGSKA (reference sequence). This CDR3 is CSARSSGRADETQYF. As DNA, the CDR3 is TGCAGTGCTAGGTCTAGCGGGAGGGCCGACGAGACCCAGTACTTC.

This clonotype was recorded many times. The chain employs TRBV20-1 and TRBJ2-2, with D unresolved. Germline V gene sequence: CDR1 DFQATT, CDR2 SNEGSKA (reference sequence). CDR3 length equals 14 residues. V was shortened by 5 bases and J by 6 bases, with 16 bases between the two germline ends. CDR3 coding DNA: TGCAGTGCTCGGCCCATGGGGAAGGCCGGGGAGCTGTTTTTT. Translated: CSARPMGKAGELFF.

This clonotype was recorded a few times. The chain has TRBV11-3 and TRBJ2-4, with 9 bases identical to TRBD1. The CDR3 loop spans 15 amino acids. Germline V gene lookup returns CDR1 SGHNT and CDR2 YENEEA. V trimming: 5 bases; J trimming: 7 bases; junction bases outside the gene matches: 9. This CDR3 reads CASSDSGTGLNIQYF. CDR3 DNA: TGTGCCAGCAGCGATTCCGGGACAGGGCTGAACATTCAGTACTTC.

CDR3 loop: CASNGGQFNYGYTF. As DNA, the CDR3 is TGTGCCAGCAACGGGGGACAGTTTAACTATGGCTACACCTTC. The chain joins TRBV6-2 or TRBV6-3 to TRBJ1-2; TRBD1 matches at 7 bases. CDR1 MNHEY and CDR2 SVGEGT come from the germline V gene. V lost 7 bases to trimming and J lost 1 base; unmatched junction nucleotides: 6. The length of the CDR3 is 14 residues.

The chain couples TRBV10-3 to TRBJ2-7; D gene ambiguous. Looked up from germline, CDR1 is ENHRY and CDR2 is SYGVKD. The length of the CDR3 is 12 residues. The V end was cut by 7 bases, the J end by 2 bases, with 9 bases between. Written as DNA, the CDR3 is TGTGCCATCATGGACGAAACCTACGAGCAGTACTTC. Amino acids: CAIMDETYEQYF.

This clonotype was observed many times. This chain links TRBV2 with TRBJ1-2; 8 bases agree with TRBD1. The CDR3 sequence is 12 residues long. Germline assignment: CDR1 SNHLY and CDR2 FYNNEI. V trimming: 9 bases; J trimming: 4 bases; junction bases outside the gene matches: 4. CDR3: CARLTGAYGYTF. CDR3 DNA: TGTGCCAGGCTGACAGGGGCCTATGGCTACACCTTC.

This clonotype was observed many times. The CDR3 nucleotides are TGCAGTGCTAGAGACCCACAGGTACACTCCTACGAGCAGTACTTC. Encoded protein: CSARDPQVHSYEQYF. The V call is TRBV20-1, the J call TRBJ2-7, with TRBD1 as a possible D gene (5 bases). V shed 0 bases and J shed 0 bases, with 12 bases lying between them. The CDR3 spans 15 residues. CDR1 and CDR2 (germline): DFQATT, SNEGSKA (reference sequence).